Listed here is a single T cell receptor beta chain. This sample was taken from a study of T cell responses to AZD1222 COVID-19 vaccine. The table came from immunoSEQ multiplex PCR; TCRdb's copy has only in-frame clones and leaves some out. The sample records some 130,000 clones, 91% being singletons. The sequence was obtained from an adult in good health. The specimen was peripheral blood, collected on day 0 of AZD1222 vaccination.

CDR3 region: CASSELQTRTYEQYF. Written as DNA, the CDR3 is TGTGCCAGCAGTGAACTCCAAACAAGGACCTACGAGCAGTACTTC. This chain links TRBV6-1 with TRBJ2-7, with D unresolved. The CDR3 is 15 residues long. Germline lookup yields CDR1 MNHNS and CDR2 SASEGT. V was cut by 2 bases and J by 2 bases, with 13 bases left in between.